The 32 T cell receptor beta chains below were found in one sample sequenced in a study of early T cells in non-severe SARS-CoV-2 infection. Each CDR3 protein gets one entry after TCRdb re-called the 5' RACE reads with MiXCR. The table shows approximately 56,000 distinct CDR3 sequences, with less than 15% occurring only once. The source was whole blood, collected at baseline. The receptor set was obtained from an adult who was a healthcare worker with PCR-confirmed SARS-CoV-2 infection or an uninfected control (not recorded which).

The V call is TRBV12-3 or TRBV12-4, the J call TRBJ2-4, with a tentative D call TRBD2 (5 bases). The V and J ends lost 1 base and 8 bases respectively, with 12 bases between them. This CDR3 region has 14 residues. CDR3 residues: CASSLEGSGHIQYF. CDR3 sequence (DNA): TGTGCCAGCAGTTTAGAAGGGAGTGGCCACATTCAGTACTTC.

The chain is built from TRBV20-1 and TRBJ2-3; D unresolved. This CDR3 has 12 amino acids. Germline V gene sequence: CDR1 DFQATT, CDR2 SNEGSKA (reference sequence). The V end was cut by 3 bases, the J end by 3 bases, with 7 bases between. CDR3: CSASWATDTQYF. The CDR3 nucleotides read TGCAGTGCTAGTTGGGCGACAGATACGCAGTATTTT.

The rearrangement uses TRBV6-6 and TRBJ2-7; D not resolved. V was shortened by 2 bases and J by 3 bases, with 11 bases between the two germline ends. The CDR3 length is 14 residues. The germline V gene has CDR1 MNHNY and CDR2 SVGAGI (reference sequence). The CDR3 spells CASSYVGKDYEQYF. In nucleotides, the CDR3 is TGTGCCAGCAGTTACGTGGGGAAAGACTACGAGCAGTACTTC.

The chain joins TRBV5-5 to TRBJ1-4, with D unclear. Trimming left V 0 bases short and J 8 bases short, with 8 bases between. The CDR3 runs to 13 residues. Germline values: CDR1 SGHKS, CDR2 YYEKEE (reference sequence). CDR3 sequence (DNA): TGTGCCAGCAGCTTGGCCCGTGAGGAAAAACTGTTTTTT. Translated, it gives CASSLAREEKLFF.

This clonotype was counted between two and nine times. The chain couples TRBV18 to TRBJ2-1; a possible D gene is TRBD1 (6 bases). V lost 8 bases and J 9 bases, leaving 14 bases between the germline ends. In germline, CDR1 is KGHSH, CDR2 LQKENI. The CDR3 runs to 12 residues. The CDR3 reads CASASTGSEQFF. The CDR3 nucleotides read TGTGCCAGCGCCAGCACAGGGAGTGAGCAGTTCTTC.

This clonotype appeared a few times. The J gene is TRBJ2-1, the V gene TRBV5-5; D tentatively fits TRBD1 or TRBD2 (5 bases each). Trimming cost V 4 bases and J 1 base, with 12 bases left between them. CDR1 SGHKS and CDR2 YYEKEE come from the germline V gene (reference sequence). This CDR3 is 15 amino acids long. DNA for the CDR3: TGTGCCAGCAGCCGGGACGTTGTGTCCTACAATGAGCAGTTCTTC. It encodes CASSRDVVSYNEQFF.

This clonotype was recorded at least ten times. The rearrangement uses TRBV5-1 and TRBJ2-3; the match to TRBD2 covers 10 bases. The CDR3 extends over 15 amino acids. After removal of 2 bases from V and 6 bases from J, the junction contained 6 bases not matched to a gene. Germline lookup yields CDR1 SGHRS and CDR2 YFSETQ. This CDR3 reads CASSLLAGSGDTQYF. DNA for the CDR3: TGCGCCAGCAGCTTACTAGCGGGGAGTGGGGATACGCAGTATTTT.

This clonotype has just a few counts. The J gene is TRBJ2-1, the V gene TRBV5-1; 9 positions agree with TRBD1. This CDR3 is built from 15 residues. CDR1 is SGHRS and CDR2 is YFSETQ in the germline V gene. With 2 bases clipped from V and 5 bases from J, the junction kept 5 bases outside the gene matches. The CDR3 bases are TGCGCCAGCAGCTTTAACAGGGGGCCGAACAATGAGCAGTTCTTC. The encoded protein is CASSFNRGPNNEQFF.

This clonotype was counted ten times or more. The chain links TRBV3-1 to TRBJ1-1; D may be TRBD1 (5 bases). The V gene lost 1 base and the J gene lost 4 bases, with 10 bases spanning the gap. Germline V CDR1 and CDR2: LGHDT, YNNKEL (reference sequence). The CDR3 spans 14 residues. The CDR3 is CASSQARVSTEAFF. The CDR3 coding sequence is TGTGCCAGCAGCCAAGCCAGGGTGAGCACTGAAGCTTTCTTT.

This clonotype was found a few times. The chain employs TRBV5-3 and TRBJ2-6; the D gene could be TRBD1 or TRBD2 (5 bases each). TRBV5-3 is marked as an open reading frame, function uncertain. The CDR3 has 18 residues. Deletions cut 5 bases from V and 0 bases from J, with 18 bases between. The CDR3 DNA is TGTGCCAGAAGTTCCTCCCGGGACGGAGACTCTGGGGCCAACGTCCTGACTTTC. Residues: CARSSSRDGDSGANVLTF.

The V gene is TRBV6-1, the J gene TRBJ2-3; D not certain. The CDR3 contains 14 residues. V was shortened by 9 bases and J by 0 bases, with 13 bases between the two germline ends. Germline CDR1 is MNHNS and CDR2 is SASEGT. CDR3 sequence (DNA): TGTGCCAGTAGAGCACCCAAAAGCACAGATACGCAGTATTTT. This translates into CASRAPKSTDTQYF.

There are a few counts of this clonotype. The chain has TRBV28 and TRBJ2-2; D is possibly TRBD1 (5 bases). The CDR3 has 15 amino acids. Germline assignment: CDR1 MDHEN and CDR2 SYDVKM. V lost 5 bases and J lost 3, with 13 bases in between. In DNA, the CDR3 is TGTGCCAGCAGTCGTACGACAGAGTACACCGGGGAGCTGTTTTTT. Translation gives CASSRTTEYTGELFF.

This clonotype was counted ten times or more. The rearrangement links TRBV5-6 to TRBJ1-6; D not certain. The CDR3 is 16 amino acids. From germline, CDR1 is SGHDT and CDR2 YYEEEE. The V and J ends lost 2 bases and 2 bases respectively, with 11 bases between them. This chain's CDR3 is CASSFGSWTYNSPLHF. The CDR3 DNA is TGTGCCAGCAGCTTCGGGAGTTGGACCTATAATTCACCCCTCCACTTT.

This chain joins TRBV20-1 and TRBJ2-4; D not certain. V was trimmed by 5 bases and J by 5 bases, leaving 10 bases between them. This CDR3 comprises 12 residues. The germline CDR1 and CDR2 sequences are DFQATT and SNEGSKA (reference sequence). The chain's CDR3 is CSAPWTQNIQYF. In DNA, the CDR3 is TGCAGTGCTCCCTGGACCCAAAACATTCAGTACTTC.

This clonotype came up a few times. V and J are TRBV20-1 and TRBJ2-3; TRBD2 agrees at 10 bases. The V and J ends lost 3 bases and 2 bases, in that order; junction bases with no gene match: 2. Germline CDR1 DFQATT, CDR2 SNEGSKA (reference sequence). The CDR3 has 14 amino acids. This CDR3 is CSASTSGTTDTQYF. CDR3 bases: TGCAGTGCTAGCACTAGCGGGACCACAGATACGCAGTATTTT.

There are a few counts of this clonotype. This chain links TRBV6-4 with TRBJ2-3; 12 bases agree with TRBD2. Germline CDR1 and CDR2: MRHNA and SNTAGT. This CDR3 is 16 amino acids long. Trimming at V came to 3 bases and at J to 4 bases, leaving 5 bases not matched to a gene. This CDR3 reads CASSESSGGAPDTQYF. In nucleotides, the CDR3 is TGTGCCAGCAGTGAGTCTAGCGGGGGGGCGCCAGATACGCAGTATTTT.

The J gene is TRBJ2-5, the V gene TRBV29-1; the match to TRBD1 covers 7 bases. Trimming removed 7 bases from V and 7 bases from J; junction bases left unmatched: 15. The germline V gene has CDR1 SQVTM and CDR2 ANQGSEA. This CDR3 comprises 14 residues. The CDR3 protein is CSAPDRSVPGTQYF. The CDR3, as DNA: TGCAGCGCCCCGGACAGGAGCGTTCCCGGGACCCAGTACTTC.

This clonotype was seen more than once but under ten times. The chain carries TRBV20-1 and TRBJ2-3; 8 bases are shared with TRBD1. CDR1 and CDR2 from the germline V gene are DFQATT and SNEGSKA (reference sequence). Losses at the gene ends were 6 bases for V and 5 bases for J; bases not matched to a gene: 7. The CDR3 has 13 residues. This CDR3 is CSAKDRAEDTQYF. CDR3 DNA: TGCAGTGCGAAGGACAGGGCGGAAGATACGCAGTATTTT.

This chain joins TRBV5-1 and TRBJ1-2; D possibly corresponds to TRBD1 (5 bases). The germline V gene has CDR1 SGHRS and CDR2 YFSETQ. V was cut by 2 bases and J by 8 bases, with 10 bases left in between. This CDR3 contains 12 residues. CDR3: CASSFQGVGYTF. The CDR3 DNA is TGCGCCAGCAGCTTTCAAGGGGTCGGCTACACCTTC.

As regards this clonotype: Compared with germline, one end of the junction differs, possibly owing to a read error. The chain is built from TRBV7-7 and TRBJ2-7; D might be TRBD2 (6 bases). Germline loops: CDR1 SSHAT, CDR2 FNYEAQ (reference sequence). This CDR3 comprises 12 residues. The CDR3 DNA is TGTGCTAGCAGCTTAGACGGGGGCGAGCAGTACTTC. It is translated as CASSLDGGEQYF.

This clonotype has a handful of counts. J is TRBJ1-4 and V is TRBV6-6, with D tentatively TRBD1 (6 bases). Per the germline V gene, CDR1 is MNHNY and CDR2 is SVGAGI (reference sequence). V was trimmed by 5 bases and J by 7 bases, leaving 17 bases between them. CDR3 length: 15 residues. CDR3 protein: CASSHQTGQIEKLFF. In DNA form, the CDR3 reads TGTGCCAGCAGTCACCAAACAGGACAGATTGAAAAACTGTTTTTT.

This clonotype was found many times. The rearrangement joins TRBV3-1 to TRBJ1-2; D is possibly TRBD1 (6 bases). With 3 bases removed from V and 5 bases from J, the gap between germline ends came to 16 bases. The CDR3 is 15 residues long. Germline CDR1 and CDR2: LGHDT and YNNKEL (reference sequence). Written as DNA, the CDR3 is TGTGCCAGCAGCCAGTCATCCGGGACACTTTATGGCTACACCTTC. Its translation is CASSQSSGTLYGYTF.

V and J are TRBV28 and TRBJ2-3, with 8 positions matching TRBD1. CDR1 is MDHEN and CDR2 is SYDVKM in the germline V gene. There are 15 residues in the CDR3. Losses at the gene ends were 8 bases for V and 2 bases for J; bases not matched to a gene: 9. CDR3 region: CASRLTGVNTDTQYF. The CDR3 DNA sequence: TGTGCCAGCCGCCTGACAGGGGTGAACACAGATACGCAGTATTTT.

The genes are TRBV29-1 and TRBJ2-5; 7 positions match TRBD1. The germline V gene has CDR1 SQVTM and CDR2 ANQGSEA. J lost 1 base, V lost 4 bases, and 9 bases had no gene match. This CDR3 has 15 residues. The CDR3: CSVAQTGFLQETQYF. The CDR3 DNA sequence: TGCAGCGTTGCCCAGACAGGGTTTCTCCAAGAGACCCAGTACTTC.

This clonotype has just a few counts. J is TRBJ2-3 and V is TRBV10-2; unclear D gene. This CDR3 has 13 amino acids. The V end lost 6 bases, the J end lost 1 base, and 8 bases lay between the germline ends. Germline values: CDR1 WSHSY, CDR2 SAAADI. The CDR3 coding sequence is TGCGCCAGCAGCCCGACTGGCACAGATACGCAGTATTTT. Translating gives CASSPTGTDTQYF.

The sample holds many counts of this clonotype. The V gene is TRBV6-2 or TRBV6-3, the J gene TRBJ2-1, with 8 bases aligning to TRBD2. The CDR3 is made up of 15 amino acids. CDR1 MNHEY and CDR2 SVGEGT come from the germline V gene. The junction had 6 bases not matched to a gene; V was cut back by 2 bases and J by 6 bases. The CDR3 reads CASSYDGGVVNEQFF. The CDR3 nucleotides are TGTGCCAGCAGTTACGACGGGGGGGTAGTCAATGAGCAGTTCTTC.

There are many counts of this clonotype. V is TRBV12-3 or TRBV12-4 and J is TRBJ2-2, with no clear D. V lost 7 bases to trimming and J lost 7 bases, with 7 bases between them. The CDR3 length is 11 residues. This CDR3 reads CASKSFGELFF. The CDR3 DNA reads as TGTGCCAGCAAGAGCTTCGGGGAGCTGTTTTTT.

The rearrangement joins TRBV19 to TRBJ2-7; D unresolved. V gave up 3 bases and J gave up 6 bases, with 18 bases separating them. From germline, CDR1 is LNHDA and CDR2 SQIVND (reference sequence). This CDR3 region has 15 residues. CDR3 in DNA: TGTGCCAGTAGTATTTCTGTTTCTGGGTTGCGCGAGCAGTACTTC. Its protein is CASSISVSGLREQYF.

The sample holds a few counts of this clonotype. The chain links TRBV5-1 to TRBJ2-7; D may be TRBD1 or TRBD2 (5 bases each). Trimming stripped 5 bases from V and 9 bases from J, with 18 bases between. CDR1 is SGHRS, CDR2 YFSETQ, per germline. CDR3 size: 13 residues. The CDR3 DNA sequence: TGCGCCAGCAGACCGGGACCAAAATCGGTGCAGTACTTC. Encoded protein: CASRPGPKSVQYF.

This clonotype was counted between two and nine times. The rearrangement uses TRBV7-9 and TRBJ2-2, with D perhaps matching TRBD1 (6 bases). From germline, CDR1 is SEHNR and CDR2 FQNEAQ (reference sequence). V lost 2 bases to trimming and J lost 6 bases, with 13 bases between them. The CDR3 loop spans 15 amino acids. CDR3 bases: TGTGCCAGCAGCTTAATGGGGGCGCTGCCCGGGGAGCTGTTTTTT. Translation: CASSLMGALPGELFF.

This clonotype turned up a few times. The J gene is TRBJ1-1, the V gene TRBV2; 7 bases align to TRBD1. V shed 4 bases, J shed 6 bases, and the junction held 11 bases outside the gene matches. The CDR3 length is 15 residues. Germline V CDR1 and CDR2: SNHLY, FYNNEI. The CDR3 is CASSGQGGEWAEAFF. The CDR3 region has the DNA TGTGCCAGCAGTGGACAGGGCGGGGAATGGGCTGAAGCTTTCTTT.

This clonotype showed up just a few times. The V and J genes are TRBV6-6 and TRBJ1-2; 7 bases are shared with TRBD1. The CDR3 covers 14 residues. V was pared by 0 bases and J by 7 bases, with 5 bases of the junction left unmatched. Germline lookup yields CDR1 MNHNY and CDR2 SVGAGI (reference sequence). The CDR3 nucleotides read TGTGCCAGCAGTTACTCGAAGGGGGCGAGTGGCTACACCTTC. Its translation: CASSYSKGASGYTF.